This TCR beta chain was identified in a study of blood T cell repertoires in COVID-19. About the study: T cells, B-cell-depleted T cells, or PBMCs supplied cDNA or gDNA.

In the study's own analysis: Reference gene primer amplification gave nucleated cell count estimates. Only in-frame clones appear in the TCRdb table, and some are missing; sequencing was by immunoSEQ multiplex PCR. The V and J calls and clone size are taken from that table; D and trimming were inferred from the DNA. The profile shows a few hundred thousand clones, more than 75% of them singletons. This clone was seen only once. The sequenced material came from PBMCs or T cells enriched from blood (not recorded which). This TCR derives from a woman aged 40 to 50 with acute COVID-19.

The CDR3 sequence: CAWTYKGRGAMAPEQYF. CDR3 nucleotides: TGTGCCTGGACCTATAAGGGCAGGGGTGCAATGGCTCCAGAGCAGTACTTC. The chain uses TRBV30 and TRBJ2-7; D is possibly TRBD1 (6 bases). Deletions cut 4 bases from V and 7 bases from J, with 29 bases between. CDR3 size: 17 residues. Germline V gene lookup returns CDR1 GTSNPN and CDR2 SVGIG (reference sequence). Full variable domain (outside the CDR3, taken from reference TRBV30 and TRBJ2-7): SQTIHQWPATLVQPVGSPLSLECTVEGTSNPNLYWYRQAAGRGLQLLFYSVGIGQISSEVPQNLSASRPQDRQFILSSKKLLLSDSGFYLCAWTYKGRGAMAPEQYFGPGTRLTVT.